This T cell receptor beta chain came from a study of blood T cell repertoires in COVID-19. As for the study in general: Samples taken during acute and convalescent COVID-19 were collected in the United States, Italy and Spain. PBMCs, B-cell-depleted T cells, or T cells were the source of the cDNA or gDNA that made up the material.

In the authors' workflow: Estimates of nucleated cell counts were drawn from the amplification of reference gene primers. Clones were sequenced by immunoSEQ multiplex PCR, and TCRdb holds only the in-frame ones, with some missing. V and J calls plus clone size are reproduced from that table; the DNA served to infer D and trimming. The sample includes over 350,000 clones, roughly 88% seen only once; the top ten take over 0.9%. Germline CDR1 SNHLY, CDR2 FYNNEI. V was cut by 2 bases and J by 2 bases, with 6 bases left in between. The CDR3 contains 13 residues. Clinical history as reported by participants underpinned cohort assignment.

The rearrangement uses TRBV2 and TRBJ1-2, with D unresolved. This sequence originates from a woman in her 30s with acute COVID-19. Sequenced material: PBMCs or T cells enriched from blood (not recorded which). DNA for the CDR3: TGTGCCAGCAGTGAACGCGGGAACTATGGCTACACCTTC. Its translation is CASSERGNYGYTF.